A single sample is the source of the 6 T cell receptor beta chains below, sequenced in a study of T cells in women clearing cervical HPV infection. Sequencing used immunoSEQ multiplex PCR; TCRdb keeps in-frame clones, though not all of them. The table lists 30,000 to 45,000 clones. The specimen sequenced was blood buffy coat. The receptors stem from a woman between 18 and 69 years old with a cervical HPV16 infection that either progressed to CIN3+ or cleared (not recorded which).

Remarks on this clone: The observed sequence ends 3 residues before the CDR3 terminus, with the missing tail filled in from the germline J gene. V usage is TRBV7-2 and J usage is TRBJ2-3; tentative D call: TRBD1 (6 bases). V lost 0 bases to trimming and J lost 0 bases, with 13 bases between them. From germline, CDR1 is SGHTA and CDR2 FQGNSA. The CDR3 is 17 amino acids. Incomplete CDR3 DNA: TGTGCCAGCAGCTTAGCGGAGTGGGGGCAGAGCACAGATACG. Translation: CASSLAEWGQSTDT. In full, the CDR3 is CASSLAEWGQSTDTQYF. The full variable domain, in which reference TRBV7-2 and TRBJ2-3 provide the parts outside the CDR3, is GAGVSQSPSNKVTEKGKDVELRCDPISGHTALYWYRQSLGQGLEFLIYFQGNSAPDKSGLPSDRFSAERTGGSVSTLTIQRTQQEDSAVYLCASSLAEWGQSTDTQYFGPGTRLTVL.

Concerning this clone itself: Coverage ceases 3 residues before the CDR3 finishes, and the germline J gene fills in the end. The V gene is TRBV5-4, the J gene TRBJ2-3; D is uncertain. This CDR3 comprises 15 residues. V lost 0 bases, J lost 2 bases, and 10 bases lay in between. Germline V gives CDR1 SGHNT, CDR2 YYREEE (reference sequence). The CDR3 DNA, read in part, is TGTGCCAGCAGCTTGGCCCTAGGCACCACAGATACG. Encoded protein: CASSLALGTTDT. The full CDR3 reads CASSLALGTTDTQYF.

Details on this clone: The observed sequence ends 3 residues before the CDR3 terminus, with the missing tail filled in from the germline J gene. V usage is TRBV10-3 and J usage is TRBJ1-2; 7 bases are a match to TRBD1. Losses at the gene ends were 5 bases for V and 4 bases for J; bases not matched to a gene: 10. Per the germline V gene, CDR1 is ENHRY and CDR2 is SYGVKD. The CDR3 covers 15 residues. The CDR3 reads CAISPGVDRIYGYTF. The covered CDR3 bases are TGTGCCATCAGTCCTGGGGTGGACAGGATCTATGGC.

Regarding this clone: The CDR3 end lies 3 residues beyond the end of the read and is filled in from the germline J gene. V and J are TRBV5-5 and TRBJ2-1; tentatively, D is TRBD2 (7 bases). Between the trimmed V and J ends, which lost 0 bases and 3 bases, there was a span of 10 bases. Germline CDR1 SGHKS, CDR2 YYEKEE (reference sequence). The CDR3 is made up of 15 amino acids. CDR3 DNA, as far as it was read: TGTGCCAGCAGCTTGGGGGGAGGGGGCTACAATGAG. Protein product: CASSLGGGGYNE. The whole CDR3 protein reads CASSLGGGGYNEQFF.

Turning to this clone: The CDR3 end lies 3 residues beyond the end of the read and is filled in from the germline J gene. The rearrangement uses TRBV20-1 and TRBJ2-7; D ambiguous. CDR1 and CDR2 from the germline V gene are DFQATT and SNEGSKA (reference sequence). The CDR3 extends over 13 amino acids. V was trimmed by 0 bases and J by 4 bases, leaving 10 bases between them. The CDR3 loop is CSARDRSDYEQYF. The covered CDR3 bases are TGCAGTGCTAGAGACAGGTCGGATTACGAG.

Notes on this clone: The sequence runs out 3 residues before the end of the CDR3; the remainder is reconstructed from the germline J gene. The gene calls are TRBV4-1 and TRBJ2-5; possibly TRBD2 for D (6 bases). Per germline, CDR1 MGHRA and CDR2 YSYEKL. This CDR3 region has 14 residues. V lost 0 bases and J 3 bases, leaving 8 bases between the germline ends. The covered CDR3 bases are TGCGCCAGCAGCCAAGAACTAGCAAAAGAGACC. Amino acids: CASSQELAKET. The CDR3 in full is CASSQELAKETQYF.